These T cell receptor beta chains were read from a single sample in a study of blood T cell repertoires in COVID-19. Profiled with immunoSEQ multiplex PCR; TCRdb holds only in-frame clones, not every one. The repertoire holds roughly 230,000 clones, approximately 82% seen once, with roughly 7.8% in the top ten. Material for sequencing was peripheral blood. The receptors shown here come from a man in his forties with active or convalescent COVID-19. Each CDR3 is given with its conserved first and last residue. The order of the fields is CDR3 protein, V gene, D gene. The D gene is left open where the match is weak.

CDR3aa: CAISEFGVGVGSNEQFF; v_gene: TRBV10-3; d_gene: NA
CDR3aa: CASSQDRLSGGYTDTQYF; v_gene: TRBV4-3; d_gene: TRBD2
CDR3aa: CASSNQGQFSNQPQHF; v_gene: TRBV19; d_gene: NA
CDR3aa: CASSQAGTGGQYF; v_gene: TRBV3-1/TRBV3-2; d_gene: TRBD1
CDR3aa: CASSSTNSNQPQHF; v_gene: TRBV10-2; d_gene: NA
CDR3aa: CASSQVVQGRNGYTF; v_gene: TRBV4-1; d_gene: NA
CDR3aa: CASSLSGWYGYTF; v_gene: TRBV11-2; d_gene: NA
CDR3aa: CASRRQGNTEAFF; v_gene: TRBV28; d_gene: NA
CDR3aa: CAWSVKHWATEKLFF; v_gene: TRBV30; d_gene: NA
CDR3aa: CASRLGAYGYTF; v_gene: TRBV5-8; d_gene: NA
CDR3aa: CASSSQLAGGLMSYEQYF; v_gene: TRBV11-2; d_gene: TRBD2
CDR3aa: CASSEDRGSGNTIYF; v_gene: TRBV5-5; d_gene: TRBD1
CDR3aa: CATSRDRFSNQPQHF; v_gene: TRBV15; d_gene: NA
CDR3aa: CASSPAGTSGREETQYF; v_gene: TRBV11-3; d_gene: TRBD2
CDR3aa: CASSVLAGNTGELFF; v_gene: TRBV9; d_gene: TRBD2
CDR3aa: CASSLAGPTYEQYF; v_gene: TRBV11-2; d_gene: NA
CDR3aa: CASRQSGHSNTEAFF; v_gene: TRBV28; d_gene: NA
CDR3aa: CASSLLQSDSTYEQYF; v_gene: TRBV7-6; d_gene: NA
CDR3aa: CASVGAGENYGYTF; v_gene: TRBV2; d_gene: NA
CDR3aa: CATHGEYTEAFF; v_gene: TRBV7-9; d_gene: NA
CDR3aa: CASSETLSWSFAEAFF; v_gene: TRBV25-1; d_gene: NA
CDR3aa: CASSLGTRGDYEQYF; v_gene: TRBV9; d_gene: TRBD2
CDR3aa: CATSGGGRSQHF; v_gene: TRBV24-1; d_gene: NA
CDR3aa: CASSLGQTPWDTEAFF; v_gene: TRBV5-1; d_gene: NA
CDR3aa: CATSPRGSSTDTQYF; v_gene: TRBV24-1; d_gene: NA
CDR3aa: CSLTGDGQETQYF; v_gene: TRBV29-1; d_gene: NA
CDR3aa: CASSQGPGNEQFF; v_gene: TRBV4-1; d_gene: NA
CDR3aa: CASSPYIVDEQFF; v_gene: TRBV7-2; d_gene: NA
CDR3aa: CASSSRGAVGYTF; v_gene: TRBV6-2/TRBV6-3; d_gene: NA
CDR3aa: CASCPSGGHQCEQYF; v_gene: TRBV11-3; d_gene: TRBD2
CDR3aa: CASSQESVAGNEQFF; v_gene: TRBV4-1; d_gene: NA
CDR3aa: CASSPGTANTGELFF; v_gene: TRBV6-5; d_gene: TRBD1
CDR3aa: CAWSPPGTFGTEAFF; v_gene: TRBV30; d_gene: NA
CDR3aa: CASSEVGTGLVAFF; v_gene: TRBV6-1; d_gene: TRBD1
CDR3aa: CASRSTTGHTEAFF; v_gene: TRBV6-5; d_gene: TRBD1
CDR3aa: CASSPSRDRWNYGYTF; v_gene: TRBV18; d_gene: TRBD1
CDR3aa: CAWSTTGSSPQHF; v_gene: TRBV30; d_gene: NA
CDR3aa: CASSPGLPDSPLHF; v_gene: TRBV5-6; d_gene: NA
CDR3aa: CASSQGQGRLSGELFF; v_gene: TRBV4-1; d_gene: NA
CDR3aa: CASSVGTLNNQPQHF; v_gene: TRBV9; d_gene: NA
CDR3aa: CASSLVWAAGNEQYF; v_gene: TRBV5-6; d_gene: NA
CDR3aa: CASSLFGGELFF; v_gene: TRBV25-1; d_gene: NA
CDR3aa: CAARTGDGGELFF; v_gene: TRBV10-3; d_gene: TRBD1
CDR3aa: CASSQLSFMGETEAFF; v_gene: TRBV4-1; d_gene: NA
CDR3aa: CASRWAGMNTEAFF; v_gene: TRBV5-1; d_gene: NA
CDR3aa: CASSPSLHEQYF; v_gene: TRBV18; d_gene: NA
CDR3aa: CASSSGQGDYGYTF; v_gene: TRBV28; d_gene: TRBD1
CDR3aa: CASLGFSANEKLFF; v_gene: TRBV19; d_gene: NA
CDR3aa: CASSPVGGSTEAFF; v_gene: TRBV18; d_gene: NA